A single sample gave rise to the 23 T cell receptor beta chains below, sequenced in a study of OX40 agonist ivuxolimab in advanced cancers. TCRdb's copy holds only in-frame clones and misses some; the assay was immunoSEQ multiplex PCR. The sample records over 45,000 clones, approximately 81% being singletons. The sample here was CD4+ or CD8+ T cells sorted from blood, taken in a trial of the OX40 agonist ivuxolimab. The receptor set was obtained from an adult with an advanced solid tumor such as melanoma, head and neck, liver or kidney cancer.

The chain links TRBV7-8 to TRBJ2-1, with a weak D call TRBD2 (7 bases). The CDR3 covers 15 residues. CDR1 is SGHVS, CDR2 FQNEAQ, per germline. V shed 1 base and J shed 3 bases, with 10 bases lying between them. The CDR3, as DNA: TGTGCCAGCAGCTTAGTAGGGGGGGGCTACAATGAGCAGTTCTTC. This gives the protein CASSLVGGGYNEQFF.

The chain is built from TRBV11-2 and TRBJ2-1; 9 nucleotides line up with TRBD1. The V and J ends lost 4 bases and 7 bases, in that order; junction bases with no gene match: 5. Germline-derived CDR1 and CDR2 are SGHAT and FQNNGV. This CDR3 comprises 14 residues. CDR3 in amino acids: CASSYTGGRNEQFF. In DNA form, the CDR3 reads TGTGCCAGCAGCTATACAGGGGGCCGTAATGAGCAGTTCTTC.

The chain combines TRBV28 with TRBJ2-4, with a possible D match to TRBD1 (6 bases). This CDR3 spans 12 amino acids. Trimming shortened V by 5 bases and J by 8 bases, and 10 bases separated the two germline ends. Germline V gene data show CDR1 as MDHEN and CDR2 as SYDVKM. The CDR3 spells CASSNRVDIQYF. CDR3 nucleotide sequence: TGTGCCAGCAGTAACAGGGTCGACATTCAGTACTTC.

The chain has TRBV5-4 and TRBJ2-3; 14 bases align to TRBD2. The ends lost 2 bases at V and 6 bases at J; junction bases unmatched: 8. The CDR3 runs 17 residues. CDR1 and CDR2 from the germline V gene are SGHNT and YYREEE (reference sequence). The CDR3 reads CASSLRQGLAGVDTQYF. The CDR3 nucleotides read TGTGCCAGCAGCTTACGACAGGGACTAGCGGGGGTGGATACGCAGTATTTT. Using reference TRBV5-4 and TRBJ2-3 for the parts outside the CDR3, the full variable domain is ETGVTQSPTHLIKTRGQQVTLRCSSQSGHNTVSWYQQALGQGPQFIFQYYREEENGRGNFPPRFSGLQFPNYSSELNVNALELDDSALYLCASSLRQGLAGVDTQYFGPGTRLTVL.

By proportion, this clone is medium-sized. The J gene is TRBJ2-7, the V gene TRBV6-5, with a possible D match to TRBD1 (6 bases). The CDR3 runs 15 residues. V was trimmed by 6 bases and J by 6 bases, leaving 21 bases between them. Germline values: CDR1 MNHEY, CDR2 SVGAGI. CDR3: CASSLSRKQGGEQYF. CDR3 nucleotide sequence: TGTGCCAGCAGCCTCTCTCGGAAACAGGGCGGCGAGCAGTACTTC.

This chain joins TRBV7-9 and TRBJ2-1; 14 bases are shared with TRBD2. The CDR3 covers 15 residues. CDR1 and CDR2 (germline): SEHNR, FQNEAQ (reference sequence). The V segment lost 4 bases and the J segment 7 bases; nucleotides outside the gene matches: 3. Written as DNA, the CDR3 is TGTGCCAGCAGCTCGGGACTAGCGGGAGTGAATGAGCAGTTCTTC. Its translation: CASSSGLAGVNEQFF.

This chain uses TRBV10-3 with TRBJ2-3, with 10 bases identical to TRBD2. The CDR3 totals 16 residues. CDR1 and CDR2 (germline): ENHRY, SYGVKD. Losses at the gene ends were 5 bases for V and 1 base for J; bases not matched to a gene: 6. The CDR3 DNA reads as TGTGCCATCAGTCCCCTAGCGGGAGAAGGCACAGATACGCAGTATTTT. This translates into CAISPLAGEGTDTQYF.

The chain combines TRBV19 with TRBJ2-1; D unclear. Deletions cut 10 bases from V and 8 bases from J, with 15 bases between. In germline, CDR1 is LNHDA, CDR2 SQIVND (reference sequence). The CDR3 is made up of 12 amino acids. The CDR3 sequence: CATWEPPDEQFF. Written as DNA, the CDR3 is TGTGCCACTTGGGAACCGCCCGATGAGCAGTTCTTC.

The chain combines TRBV4-1 with TRBJ2-6; no firm D call. CDR3 size: 18 residues. Germline V lookup: CDR1 MGHRA, CDR2 YSYEKL. With 3 bases removed from V and 0 bases from J, the gap between germline ends came to 15 bases. As DNA, the CDR3 is TGCGCCAGCAGCCAGAGCGATCCGGGTTACTCTGGGGCCAACGTCCTGACTTTC. It translates to CASSQSDPGYSGANVLTF.

Written as DNA, the CDR3 is TGTGCCAGCAGCTTAGGGGAAGGGTCGAGGAACACTGAAGCTTTCTTT. Amino acid sequence: CASSLGEGSRNTEAFF. This chain links TRBV7-9 with TRBJ1-1; the D is unclear. Germline values: CDR1 SEHNR, CDR2 FQNEAQ (reference sequence). V was trimmed by 1 base and J by 1 base, leaving 13 bases between them. This CDR3 contains 16 residues. The full variable domain, its missing parts supplied by reference TRBV7-9 and TRBJ1-1, is DTGVSQNPRHKITKRGQNVTFRCDPISEHNRLYWYRQTLGQGPEFLTYFQNEAQLEKSRLLSDRFSAERPKGSFSTLEIQRTEQGDSAMYLCASSLGEGSRNTEAFFGQGTRLTVV.

The genes are TRBV7-9 and TRBJ1-5, with 9 nucleotides matching TRBD1. CDR3 length equals 15 residues. Germline assignment: CDR1 SEHNR and CDR2 FQNEAQ (reference sequence). Trimming removed 5 bases from V and 2 bases from J; junction bases left unmatched: 4. The CDR3 loop reads CASSRDRVGNQPQHF. As DNA, the CDR3 is TGTGCCAGCAGCCGGGACAGGGTGGGCAATCAGCCCCAGCATTTT. The variable domain in full, completed from reference TRBV7-9 and TRBJ1-5, reads DTGVSQNPRHKITKRGQNVTFRCDPISEHNRLYWYRQTLGQGPEFLTYFQNEAQLEKSRLLSDRFSAERPKGSFSTLEIQRTEQGDSAMYLCASSRDRVGNQPQHFGDGTRLSIL.

This clone was recorded only once. The V gene is TRBV4-1, the J gene TRBJ1-2; D possibly corresponds to TRBD1 (6 bases). The V gene lost 4 bases and the J gene lost 6 bases, with 21 bases spanning the gap. Germline loops: CDR1 MGHRA, CDR2 YSYEKL. CDR3 size: 16 residues. The DNA for the CDR3 is TGCGCCAGCAGCCGACAGGCCGCGTCTAGGAGGGATGGCTACACCTTC. Its protein product is CASSRQAASRRDGYTF.

The gene calls are TRBV7-2 and TRBJ2-7, with D perhaps matching TRBD2 (6 bases). CDR1 is SGHTA, CDR2 FQGNSA, per germline. V was trimmed by 1 base and J by 2 bases, leaving 15 bases between them. The CDR3 extends over 16 amino acids. In DNA, the CDR3 is TGTGCCAGCAGCTTAGGCCCAGCGGGTGGGACCTACGAGCAGTACTTC. Amino acids: CASSLGPAGGTYEQYF.

This chain connects TRBV6-1 to TRBJ1-4, with TRBD1 matching over 8 bases. CDR3 length: 14 residues. V shed 4 bases and J 4 bases; nucleotides not matched to a gene: 2. The germline V gene encodes CDR1 MNHNS and CDR2 SASEGT. CDR3 in amino acids: CASSAQGGNEKLFF. CDR3 nucleotide sequence: TGTGCCAGCAGTGCACAGGGGGGTAATGAAAAACTGTTTTTT.

This clone was counted once. The rearrangement uses TRBV29-1 and TRBJ1-2; 7 bases align to TRBD1. The V gene end was trimmed by 4 bases and the J gene end by 4 bases; junction bases not matched to a gene: 12. This CDR3 comprises 15 residues. CDR1 and CDR2 from the germline V gene are SQVTM and ANQGSEA. This chain's CDR3 is CSVGAGRTGGYGYTF. The CDR3 DNA is TGCAGCGTTGGGGCAGGAAGGACAGGAGGCTATGGCTACACCTTC.

CDR3 sequence (DNA): TGTGCCAGCAGCCCTGGGGGGAGAGCGGACACCGGGGAGCTGTTTTTT. The encoded protein is CASSPGGRADTGELFF. The chain uses TRBV5-6 and TRBJ2-2; a possible D gene is TRBD2 (6 bases). This CDR3 contains 16 residues. V lost 4 bases and J lost 3, with 16 bases in between. Germline CDR1 reads SGHDT; CDR2 reads YYEEEE.

The chain couples TRBV7-2 to TRBJ1-4; 7 bases agree with TRBD1. V shed 8 bases, J shed 4 bases, and the junction held 1 base outside the gene matches. CDR1 is SGHTA, CDR2 FQGNSA, per germline. This CDR3 region has 12 residues. The CDR3 protein is CASRQGNEKLFF. As DNA, the CDR3 is TGTGCCAGCCGACAGGGTAATGAAAAACTGTTTTTT.

The V and J genes are TRBV18 and TRBJ2-7, with D possibly called TRBD1 or TRBD2 (5 bases each). CDR1 KGHSH and CDR2 LQKENI come from the germline V gene. The CDR3 length is 15 residues. Trimming took off 6 bases at V and 2 bases at J, with 17 bases between the two ends. The CDR3 is CASSPPSGTPYEQYF. DNA for the CDR3: TGTGCCAGCTCCCCCCCTTCAGGGACCCCCTACGAGCAGTACTTC.

Written as DNA, the CDR3 is TGCGCCAGCAGCCAAGGACTAGCGGGAGAGAACGAGCAGTACTTC. Its translation is CASSQGLAGENEQYF. V gene TRBV4-1 combines with J gene TRBJ2-5; 12 nucleotides agree with TRBD2. The end of the DNA aligns better with TRBJ2-7, so the J call may be wrong. This CDR3 is 15 amino acids long. Looked up from germline, CDR1 is MGHRA and CDR2 is YSYEKL.

V gene TRBV4-2 combines with J gene TRBJ2-3; no definite D call. Deletions cut 4 bases from V and 0 bases from J, with 14 bases between. This CDR3 region has 16 residues. The germline V gene encodes CDR1 LGHNA and CDR2 YNFKEQ. The CDR3 coding sequence is TGTGCCAGCAGCCCCAGGTTAGCCCCCAGCACAGATACGCAGTATTTT. Its translation is CASSPRLAPSTDTQYF.

The chain uses TRBV7-8 and TRBJ1-5; 11 bases agree with TRBD1. The germline gives CDR1 SGHVS, CDR2 FQNEAQ. V gave up 6 bases and J gave up 5 bases; unmatched junction bases: 6. The CDR3 runs 15 residues. CDR3 in amino acids: CASSRDRGSHQPQHF. The CDR3 DNA sequence: TGTGCCAGCAGTCGGGACAGGGGGTCGCATCAGCCCCAGCATTTT. Variable domain in full (rest from reference TRBV7-8 and TRBJ1-5): GAGVSQSPRYKVAKRGQDVALRCDPISGHVSLFWYQQALGQGPEFLTYFQNEAQLDKSGLPSDRFFAERPEGSVSTLKIQRTQQEDSAVYLCASSRDRGSHQPQHFGDGTRLSIL.

This clone was observed a few times. This chain joins TRBV7-9 and TRBJ2-5, with D possibly matching TRBD2 (5 bases). Germline V gene data show CDR1 as SEHNR and CDR2 as FQNEAQ (reference sequence). V lost 1 base to trimming and J lost 4 bases, with 10 bases between them. The CDR3 spans 14 residues. The CDR3 nucleotides are TGTGCCAGCAGCTTAGGGCTAGCTCCAGAGACCCAGTACTTC. This gives the protein CASSLGLAPETQYF.

The chain carries TRBV29-1 and TRBJ2-5, with a weak D call TRBD1 (7 bases). V lost 6 bases to trimming and J lost 5 bases, with 16 bases between them. The CDR3 totals 13 residues. Germline CDR1 reads SQVTM; CDR2 reads ANQGSEA. CDR3 region: CSVITGAGETQYF. CDR3 sequence (DNA): TGCAGCGTCATTACAGGGGCGGGGGAGACCCAGTACTTC.